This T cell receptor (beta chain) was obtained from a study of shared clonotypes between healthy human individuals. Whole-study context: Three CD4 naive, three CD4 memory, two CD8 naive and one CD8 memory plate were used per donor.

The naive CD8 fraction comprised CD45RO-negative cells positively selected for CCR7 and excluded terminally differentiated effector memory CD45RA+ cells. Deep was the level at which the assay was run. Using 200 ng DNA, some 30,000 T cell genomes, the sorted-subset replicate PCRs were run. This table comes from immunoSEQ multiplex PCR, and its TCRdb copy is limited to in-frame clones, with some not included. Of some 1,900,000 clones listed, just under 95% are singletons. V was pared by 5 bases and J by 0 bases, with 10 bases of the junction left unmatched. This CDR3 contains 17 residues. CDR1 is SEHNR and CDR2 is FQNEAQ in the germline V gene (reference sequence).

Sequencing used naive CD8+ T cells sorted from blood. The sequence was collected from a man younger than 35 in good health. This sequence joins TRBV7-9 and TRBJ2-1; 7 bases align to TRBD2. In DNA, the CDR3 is TGTGCCAGCAGCAAGAGTAGAAGCGGGAACTCCTACAATGAGCAGTTCTTC. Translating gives CASSKSRSGNSYNEQFF.